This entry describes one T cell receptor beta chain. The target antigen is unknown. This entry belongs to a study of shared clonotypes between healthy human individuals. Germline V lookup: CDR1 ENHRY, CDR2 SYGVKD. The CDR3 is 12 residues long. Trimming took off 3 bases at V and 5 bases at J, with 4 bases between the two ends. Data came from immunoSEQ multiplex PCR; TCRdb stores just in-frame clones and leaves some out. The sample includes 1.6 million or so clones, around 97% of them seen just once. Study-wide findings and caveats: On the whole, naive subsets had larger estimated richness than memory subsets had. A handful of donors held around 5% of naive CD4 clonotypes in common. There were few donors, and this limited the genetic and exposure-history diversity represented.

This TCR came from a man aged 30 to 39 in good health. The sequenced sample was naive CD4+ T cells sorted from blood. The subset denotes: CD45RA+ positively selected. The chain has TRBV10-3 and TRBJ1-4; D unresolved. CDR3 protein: CAISEKNEKLFF. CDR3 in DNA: TGTGCCATCAGTGAAAAGAATGAAAAACTGTTTTTT.